This section outlines one T cell receptor beta chain sequence together with its context. Its antigen is unidentified. Germline CDR1 reads SGHNT; CDR2 reads YYREEE (reference sequence). Trimming removed 4 bases from V and 0 bases from J, with 10 bases in between. There are 14 residues in the CDR3. This entry is derived from a study of T cells in localized non-small cell lung cancer. Findings and caveats of the study: Blood T cell density predicted longer survival; adjacent-lung clonality, shorter. The study detected a median 57 of the top 100 tumor clones in adjacent lung. It remains possible that heterogeneity exists, since only one tumor region was sequenced.

Repertoires were generated with immunoSEQ multiplex PCR, while TCRdb's copy carries only in-frame clones and drops some. The sample holds approximately 31,000 clones; around 90% are singletons and the top ten take under 3%. This material consisted of peripheral blood, taken before any cancer treatment. V gene TRBV5-4 combines with J gene TRBJ2-5; D remains ambiguous. This TCR was sampled from a female donor aged 60 or older with stage I lung adenocarcinoma. The CDR3 DNA follows: TGTGCCAGCAGCCCCTGGAATAACCAAGAGACCCAGTACTTC. It codes for CASSPWNNQETQYF.